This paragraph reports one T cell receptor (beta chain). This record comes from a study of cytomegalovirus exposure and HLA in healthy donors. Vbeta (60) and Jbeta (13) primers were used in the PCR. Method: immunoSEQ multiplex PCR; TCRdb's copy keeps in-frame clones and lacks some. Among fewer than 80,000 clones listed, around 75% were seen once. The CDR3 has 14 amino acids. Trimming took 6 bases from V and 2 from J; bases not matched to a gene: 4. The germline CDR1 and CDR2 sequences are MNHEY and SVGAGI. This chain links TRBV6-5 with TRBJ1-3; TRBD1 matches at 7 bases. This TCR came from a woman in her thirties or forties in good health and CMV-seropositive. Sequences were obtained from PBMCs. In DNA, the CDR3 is TGTGCCAGCAGCCGCGGACAGGCTGGAAACACCATATATTTT. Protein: CASSRGQAGNTIYF.